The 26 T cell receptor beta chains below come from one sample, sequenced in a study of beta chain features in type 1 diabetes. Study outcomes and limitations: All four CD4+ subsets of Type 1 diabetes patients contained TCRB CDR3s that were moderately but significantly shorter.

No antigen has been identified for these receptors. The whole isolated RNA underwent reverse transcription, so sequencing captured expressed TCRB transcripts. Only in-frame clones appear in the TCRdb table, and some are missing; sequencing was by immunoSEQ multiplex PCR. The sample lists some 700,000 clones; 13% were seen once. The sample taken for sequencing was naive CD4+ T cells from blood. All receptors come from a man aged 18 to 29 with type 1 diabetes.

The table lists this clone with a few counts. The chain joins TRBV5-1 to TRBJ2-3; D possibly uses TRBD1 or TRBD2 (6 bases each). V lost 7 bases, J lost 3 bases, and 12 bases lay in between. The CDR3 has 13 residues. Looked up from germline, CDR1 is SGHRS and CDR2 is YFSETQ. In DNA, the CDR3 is TGCGCCAGCGGCGGAGGGGGTACAGATACGCAGTATTTT. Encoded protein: CASGGGGTDTQYF.

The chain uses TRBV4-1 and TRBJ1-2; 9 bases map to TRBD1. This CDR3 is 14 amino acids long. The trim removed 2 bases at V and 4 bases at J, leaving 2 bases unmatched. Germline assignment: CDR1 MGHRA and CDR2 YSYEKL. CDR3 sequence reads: CASSQPDRGYGYTF. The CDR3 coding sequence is TGCGCCAGCAGCCAACCGGACAGGGGCTATGGCTACACCTTC.

In nucleotides, the CDR3 is TGTGCCACCAGCAGGACAGGGAGTTTAAACACTGAAGCTTTCTTT. Amino acid sequence: CATSRTGSLNTEAFF. J is TRBJ1-1 and V is TRBV15, with 7 nucleotides matching TRBD1. Trimming removed 3 bases from V and 2 bases from J; junction bases left unmatched: 6. The V gene's germline CDR1 is LNHNV and CDR2 YYDKDF (reference sequence). CDR3 length: 15 residues.

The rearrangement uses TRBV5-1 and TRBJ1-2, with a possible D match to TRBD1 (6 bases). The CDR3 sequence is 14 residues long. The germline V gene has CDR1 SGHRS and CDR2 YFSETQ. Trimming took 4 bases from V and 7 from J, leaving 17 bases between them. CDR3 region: CASSPQDSSSGYTF. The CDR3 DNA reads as TGCGCCAGCAGCCCTCAGGACAGCTCTAGTGGCTACACCTTC. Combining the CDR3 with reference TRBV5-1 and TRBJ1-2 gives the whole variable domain KAGVTQTPRYLIKTRGQQVTLSCSPISGHRSVSWYQQTPGQGLQFLFEYFSETQRNKGNFPGRFSGRQFSNSRSEMNVSTLELGDSALYLCASSPQDSSSGYTFGSGTRLTVV.

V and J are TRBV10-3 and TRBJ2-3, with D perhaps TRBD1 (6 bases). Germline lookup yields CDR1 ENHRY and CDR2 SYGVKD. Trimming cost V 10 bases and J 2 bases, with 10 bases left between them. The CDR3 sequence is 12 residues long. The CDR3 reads CATTGSTDTQYF. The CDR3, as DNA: TGTGCCACCACAGGGTCCACAGATACGCAGTATTTT.

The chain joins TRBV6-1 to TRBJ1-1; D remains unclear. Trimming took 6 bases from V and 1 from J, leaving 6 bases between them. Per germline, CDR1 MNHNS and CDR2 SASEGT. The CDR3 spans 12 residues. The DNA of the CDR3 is TGTGCCAGCAGGGACCCGAACACTGAAGCTTTCTTT. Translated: CASRDPNTEAFF.

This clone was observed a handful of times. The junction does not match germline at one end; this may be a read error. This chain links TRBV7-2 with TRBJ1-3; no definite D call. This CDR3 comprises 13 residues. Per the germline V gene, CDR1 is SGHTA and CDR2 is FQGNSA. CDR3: CASGFGTGNTIYF. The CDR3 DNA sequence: TGTGCCAGCGGCTTCGGGACTGGAAACACCATATATTTT.

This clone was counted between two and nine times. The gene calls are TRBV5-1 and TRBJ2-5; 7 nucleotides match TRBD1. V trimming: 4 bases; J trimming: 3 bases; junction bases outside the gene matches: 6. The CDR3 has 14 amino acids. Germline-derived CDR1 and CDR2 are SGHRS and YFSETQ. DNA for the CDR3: TGCGCCAGCAGCCAGGGGGAGTCCAAAGAGACCCAGTACTTC. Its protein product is CASSQGESKETQYF.

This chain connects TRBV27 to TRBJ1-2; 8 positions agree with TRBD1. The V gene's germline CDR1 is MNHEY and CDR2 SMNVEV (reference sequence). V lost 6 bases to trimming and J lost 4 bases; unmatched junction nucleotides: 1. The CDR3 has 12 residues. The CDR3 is CASRGTGYGYTF. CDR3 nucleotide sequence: TGTGCCAGCAGGGGGACAGGCTATGGCTACACCTTC.

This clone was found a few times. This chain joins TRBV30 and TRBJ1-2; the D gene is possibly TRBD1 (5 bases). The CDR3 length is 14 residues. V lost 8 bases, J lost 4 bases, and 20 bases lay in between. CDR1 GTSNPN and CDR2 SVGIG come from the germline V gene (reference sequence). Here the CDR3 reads CAHLGHSSFYGYTF. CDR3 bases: TGTGCCCACCTAGGACACAGCTCTTTCTATGGCTACACCTTC.

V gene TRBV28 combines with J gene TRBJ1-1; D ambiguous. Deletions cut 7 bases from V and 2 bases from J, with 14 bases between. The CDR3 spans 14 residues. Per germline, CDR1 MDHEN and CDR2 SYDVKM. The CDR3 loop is CASTPGALNTEAFF. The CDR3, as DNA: TGTGCCAGCACCCCGGGCGCTCTAAACACTGAAGCTTTCTTT.

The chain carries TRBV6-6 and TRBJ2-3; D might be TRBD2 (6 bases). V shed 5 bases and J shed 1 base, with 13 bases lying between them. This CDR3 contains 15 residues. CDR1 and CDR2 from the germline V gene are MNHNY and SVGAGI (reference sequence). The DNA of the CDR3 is TGTGCCAGCAGTGTATGGGAGGAGGGCACAGATACGCAGTATTTT. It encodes CASSVWEEGTDTQYF.

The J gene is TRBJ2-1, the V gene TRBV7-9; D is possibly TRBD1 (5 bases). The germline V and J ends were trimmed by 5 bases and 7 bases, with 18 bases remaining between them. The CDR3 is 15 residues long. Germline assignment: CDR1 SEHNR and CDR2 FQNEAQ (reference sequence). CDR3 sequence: CASSRSDFKGNEQFF. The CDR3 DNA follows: TGTGCCAGCAGCCGATCAGACTTTAAGGGGAATGAGCAGTTCTTC.

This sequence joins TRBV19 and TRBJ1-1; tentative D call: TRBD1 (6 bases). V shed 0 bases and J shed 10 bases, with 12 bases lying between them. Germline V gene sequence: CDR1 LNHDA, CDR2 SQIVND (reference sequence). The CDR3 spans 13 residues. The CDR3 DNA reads TGTGCCAGTAGTATAGACCGGGACACCAGAGCTTTCTTT. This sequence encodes CASSIDRDTRAFF.

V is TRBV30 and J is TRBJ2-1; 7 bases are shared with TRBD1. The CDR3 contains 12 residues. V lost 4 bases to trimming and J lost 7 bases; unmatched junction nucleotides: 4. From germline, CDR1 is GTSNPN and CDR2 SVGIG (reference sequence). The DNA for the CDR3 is TGTGCCTGGAAGACAGGGTTTAATGAGCAGTTCTTC. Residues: CAWKTGFNEQFF.

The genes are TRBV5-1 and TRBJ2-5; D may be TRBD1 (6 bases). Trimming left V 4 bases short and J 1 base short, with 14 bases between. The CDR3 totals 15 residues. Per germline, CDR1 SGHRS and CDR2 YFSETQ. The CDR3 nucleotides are TGCGCCAGCAGCCCCCATGGACAGATCCAAGAGACCCAGTACTTC. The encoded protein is CASSPHGQIQETQYF.

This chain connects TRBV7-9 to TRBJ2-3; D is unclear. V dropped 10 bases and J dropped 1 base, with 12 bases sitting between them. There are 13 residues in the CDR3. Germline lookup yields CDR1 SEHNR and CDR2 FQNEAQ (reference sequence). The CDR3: CATADEGTDTQYF. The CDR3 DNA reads TGTGCCACTGCGGACGAGGGCACAGATACGCAGTATTTT.

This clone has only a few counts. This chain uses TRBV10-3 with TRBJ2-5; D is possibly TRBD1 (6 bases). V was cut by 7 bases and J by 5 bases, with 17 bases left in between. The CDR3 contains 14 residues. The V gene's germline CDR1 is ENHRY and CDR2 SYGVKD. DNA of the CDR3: TGTGCCATCACGAGGACAGCTGACCCGGAGACCCAGTACTTC. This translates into CAITRTADPETQYF.

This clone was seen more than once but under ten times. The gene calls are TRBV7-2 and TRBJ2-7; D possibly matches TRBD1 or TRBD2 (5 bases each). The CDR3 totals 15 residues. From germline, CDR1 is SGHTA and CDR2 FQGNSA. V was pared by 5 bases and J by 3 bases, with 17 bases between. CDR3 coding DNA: TGTGCCAGCAGCCGGTTGGGGGATAAAATCTACGAGCAGTACTTC. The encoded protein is CASSRLGDKIYEQYF. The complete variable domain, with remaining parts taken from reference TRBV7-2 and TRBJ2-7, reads GAGVSQSPSNKVTEKGKDVELRCDPISGHTALYWYRQSLGQGLEFLIYFQGNSAPDKSGLPSDRFSAERTGGSVSTLTIQRTQQEDSAVYLCASSRLGDKIYEQYFGPGTRLTVT.

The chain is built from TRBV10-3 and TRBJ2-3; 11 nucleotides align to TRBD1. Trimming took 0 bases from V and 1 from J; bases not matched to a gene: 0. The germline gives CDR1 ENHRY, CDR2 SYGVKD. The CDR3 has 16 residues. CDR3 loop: CAISESGQGGTDTQYF. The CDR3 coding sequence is TGTGCCATCAGTGAGTCGGGACAGGGGGGCACAGATACGCAGTATTTT.

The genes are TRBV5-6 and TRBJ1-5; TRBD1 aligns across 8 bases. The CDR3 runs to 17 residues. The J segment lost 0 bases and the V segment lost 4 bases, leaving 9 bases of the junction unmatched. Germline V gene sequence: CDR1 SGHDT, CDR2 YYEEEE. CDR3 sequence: CASSRGQGKYSNQPQHF. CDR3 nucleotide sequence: TGTGCCAGCAGCCGCGGACAGGGAAAATATAGCAATCAGCCCCAGCATTTT.

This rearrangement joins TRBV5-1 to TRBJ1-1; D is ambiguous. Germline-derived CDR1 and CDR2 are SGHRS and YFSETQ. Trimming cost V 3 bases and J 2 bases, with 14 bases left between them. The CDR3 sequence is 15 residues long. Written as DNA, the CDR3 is TGCGCCAGCAGCTGGACGGAACAGAGTAACACTGAAGCTTTCTTT. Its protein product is CASSWTEQSNTEAFF.

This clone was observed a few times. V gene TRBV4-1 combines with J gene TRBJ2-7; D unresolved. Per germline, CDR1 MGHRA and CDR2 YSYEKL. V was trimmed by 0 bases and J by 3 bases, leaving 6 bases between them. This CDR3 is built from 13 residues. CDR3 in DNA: TGCGCCAGCAGCCAAGAGCATTACTACGAGCAGTACTTC. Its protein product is CASSQEHYYEQYF.

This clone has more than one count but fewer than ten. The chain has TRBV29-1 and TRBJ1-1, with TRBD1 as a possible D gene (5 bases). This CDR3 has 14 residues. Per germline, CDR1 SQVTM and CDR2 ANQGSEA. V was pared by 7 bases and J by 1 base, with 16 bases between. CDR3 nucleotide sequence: TGCAGCGCCGGGGACGGGGCGCAGAACACTGAAGCTTTCTTT. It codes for CSAGDGAQNTEAFF.

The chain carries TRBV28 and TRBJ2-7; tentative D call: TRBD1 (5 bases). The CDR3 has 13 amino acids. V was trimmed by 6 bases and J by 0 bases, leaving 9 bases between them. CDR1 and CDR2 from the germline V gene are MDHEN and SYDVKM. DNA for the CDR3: TGTGCCAGCAGACAGACAGTCTCCTACGAGCAGTACTTC. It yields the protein CASRQTVSYEQYF.

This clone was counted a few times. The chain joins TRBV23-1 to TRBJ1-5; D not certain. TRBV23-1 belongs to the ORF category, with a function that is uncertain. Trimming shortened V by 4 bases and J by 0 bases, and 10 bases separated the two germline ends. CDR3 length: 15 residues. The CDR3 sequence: CASSRPRYSNQPQHF. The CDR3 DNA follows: TGCGCCAGCAGTCGTCCCCGATATAGCAATCAGCCCCAGCATTTT.